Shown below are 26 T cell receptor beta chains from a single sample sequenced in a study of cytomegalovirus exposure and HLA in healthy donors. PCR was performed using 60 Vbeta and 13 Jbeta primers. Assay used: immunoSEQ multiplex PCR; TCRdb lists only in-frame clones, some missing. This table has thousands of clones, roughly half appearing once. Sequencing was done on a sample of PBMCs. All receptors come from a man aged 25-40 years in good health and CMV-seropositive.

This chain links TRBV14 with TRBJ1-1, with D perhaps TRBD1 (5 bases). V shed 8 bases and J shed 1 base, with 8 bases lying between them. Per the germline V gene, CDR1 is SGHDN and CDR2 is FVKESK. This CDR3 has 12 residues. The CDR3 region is CASRQRNTEAFF. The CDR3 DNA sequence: TGTGCCAGCCGACAGAGGAACACTGAAGCTTTCTTT.

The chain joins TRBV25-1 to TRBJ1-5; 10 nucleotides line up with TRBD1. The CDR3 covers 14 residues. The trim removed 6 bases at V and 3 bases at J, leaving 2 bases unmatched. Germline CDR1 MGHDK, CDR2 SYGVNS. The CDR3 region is CASRGQGDNQPQHF. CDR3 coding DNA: TGTGCCAGCAGAGGACAGGGGGACAATCAGCCCCAGCATTTT.

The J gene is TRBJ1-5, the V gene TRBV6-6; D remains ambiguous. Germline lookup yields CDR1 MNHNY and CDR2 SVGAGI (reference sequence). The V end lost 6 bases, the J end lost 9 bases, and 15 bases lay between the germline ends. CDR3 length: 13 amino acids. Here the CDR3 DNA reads TGTGCCAGCAGGCCCTTTTCATTGCGGCCCCAGCATTTT. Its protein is CASRPFSLRPQHF.

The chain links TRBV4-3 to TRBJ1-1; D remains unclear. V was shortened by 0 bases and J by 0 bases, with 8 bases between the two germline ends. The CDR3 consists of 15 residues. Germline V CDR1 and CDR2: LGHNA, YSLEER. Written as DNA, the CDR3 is TGCGCCAGCAGCCAAGATCCGAGCTTGAACACTGAAGCTTTCTTT. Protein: CASSQDPSLNTEAFF.

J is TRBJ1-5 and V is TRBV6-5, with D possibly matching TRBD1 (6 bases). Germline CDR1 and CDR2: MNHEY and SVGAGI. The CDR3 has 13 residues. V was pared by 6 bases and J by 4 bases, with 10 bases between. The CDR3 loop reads CASSSTGNQPQHF. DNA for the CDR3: TGTGCCAGCAGCTCTACAGGGAATCAGCCCCAGCATTTT.

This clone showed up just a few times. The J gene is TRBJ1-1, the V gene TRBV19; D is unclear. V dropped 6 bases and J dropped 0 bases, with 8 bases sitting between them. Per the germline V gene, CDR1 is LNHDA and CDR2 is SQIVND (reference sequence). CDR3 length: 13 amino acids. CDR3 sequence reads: CASSMTLNTEAFF. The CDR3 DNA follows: TGTGCCAGTAGCATGACACTGAACACTGAAGCTTTCTTT.

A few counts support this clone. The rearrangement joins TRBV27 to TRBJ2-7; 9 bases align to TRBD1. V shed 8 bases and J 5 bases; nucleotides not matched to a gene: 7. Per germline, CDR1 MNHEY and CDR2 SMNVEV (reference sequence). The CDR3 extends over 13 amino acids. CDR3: CASLDRGSDEQYF. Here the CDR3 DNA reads TGTGCCAGCCTAGACAGGGGGAGCGACGAGCAGTACTTC.

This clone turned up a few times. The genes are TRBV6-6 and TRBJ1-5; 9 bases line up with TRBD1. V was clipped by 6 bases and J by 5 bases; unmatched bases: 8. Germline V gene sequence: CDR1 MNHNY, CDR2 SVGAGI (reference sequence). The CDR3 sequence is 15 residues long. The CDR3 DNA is TGTGCCAGCAGCTACCTTACAGGGGGCGATCAGCCCCAGCATTTT. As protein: CASSYLTGGDQPQHF.

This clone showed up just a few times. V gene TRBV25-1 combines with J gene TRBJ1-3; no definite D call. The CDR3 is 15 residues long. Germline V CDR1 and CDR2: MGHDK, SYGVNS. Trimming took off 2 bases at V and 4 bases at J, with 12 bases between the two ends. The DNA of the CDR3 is TGTGCCAGCAGTGAAAGGAGGGTCCAAGGAAACACCATATATTTT. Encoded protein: CASSERRVQGNTIYF.

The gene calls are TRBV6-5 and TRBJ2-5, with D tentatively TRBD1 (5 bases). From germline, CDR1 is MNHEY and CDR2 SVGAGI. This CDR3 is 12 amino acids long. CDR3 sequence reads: CESWTLLETQYF. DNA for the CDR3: TGTGAATCCTGGACACTGCTCGAGACCCAGTACTTC.

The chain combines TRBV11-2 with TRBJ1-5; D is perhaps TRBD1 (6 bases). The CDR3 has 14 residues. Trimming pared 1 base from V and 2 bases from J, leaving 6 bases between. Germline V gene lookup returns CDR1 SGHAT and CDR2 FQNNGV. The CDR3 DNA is TGTGCCAGCAGCTTAGCAGGGGGCAATCAGCCCCAGCATTTT. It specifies CASSLAGGNQPQHF.

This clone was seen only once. CDR3 nucleotide sequence: TGTGCCAGCACCCCTAGTGGCAATGAGCAGTTCTTC. Translation gives CASTPSGNEQFF. The genes are TRBV21-1 and TRBJ2-1; TRBD2, as called in the table, went unchecked against the DNA. TRBV21-1 is a known pseudogene. The CDR3 contains 12 residues.

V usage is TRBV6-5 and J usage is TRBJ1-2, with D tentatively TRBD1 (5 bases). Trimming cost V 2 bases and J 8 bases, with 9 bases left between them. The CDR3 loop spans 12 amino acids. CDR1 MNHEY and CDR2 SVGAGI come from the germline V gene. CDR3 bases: TGTGCCAGCAGTTACGGGCAGGGAGGCTACACCTTC. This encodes CASSYGQGGYTF.

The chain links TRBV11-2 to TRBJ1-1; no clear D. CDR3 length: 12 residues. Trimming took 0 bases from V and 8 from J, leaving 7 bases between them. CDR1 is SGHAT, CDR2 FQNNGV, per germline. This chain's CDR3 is CASSLEGSEAFF. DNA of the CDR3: TGTGCCAGCAGCTTAGAGGGCAGCGAAGCTTTCTTT.

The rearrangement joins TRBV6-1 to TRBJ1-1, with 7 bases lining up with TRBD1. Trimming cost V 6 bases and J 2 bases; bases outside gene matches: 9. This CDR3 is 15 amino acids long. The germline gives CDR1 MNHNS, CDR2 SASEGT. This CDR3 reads CASSFPRQGNTEAFF. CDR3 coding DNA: TGTGCCAGCAGCTTTCCCAGACAGGGCAACACTGAAGCTTTCTTT.

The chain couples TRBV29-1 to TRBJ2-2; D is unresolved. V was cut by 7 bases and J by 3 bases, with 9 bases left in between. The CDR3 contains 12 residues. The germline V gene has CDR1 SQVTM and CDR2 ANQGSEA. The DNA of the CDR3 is TGCAGCGCCCGAGTGGACACCGGGGAGCTGTTTTTT. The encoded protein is CSARVDTGELFF.

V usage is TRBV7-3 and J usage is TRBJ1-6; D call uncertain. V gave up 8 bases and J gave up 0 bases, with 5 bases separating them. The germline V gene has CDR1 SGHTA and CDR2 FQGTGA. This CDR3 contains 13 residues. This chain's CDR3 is CASGSSYNSPLHF. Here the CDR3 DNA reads TGTGCCAGCGGGAGCTCCTATAATTCACCCCTCCACTTT.

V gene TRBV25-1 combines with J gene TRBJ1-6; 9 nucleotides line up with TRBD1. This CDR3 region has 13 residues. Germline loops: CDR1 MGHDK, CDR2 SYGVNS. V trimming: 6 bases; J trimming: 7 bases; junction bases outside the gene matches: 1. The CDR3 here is CASRGQGNSPLHF. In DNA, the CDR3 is TGTGCCAGCAGAGGACAGGGGAATTCACCCCTCCACTTT. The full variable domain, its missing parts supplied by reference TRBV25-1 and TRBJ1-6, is EADIYQTPRYLVIGTGKKITLECSQTMGHDKMYWYQQDPGMELHLIHYSYGVNSTEKGDLSSESTVSRIRTEHFPLTLESARPSHTSQYLCASRGQGNSPLHFGNGTRLTVT.

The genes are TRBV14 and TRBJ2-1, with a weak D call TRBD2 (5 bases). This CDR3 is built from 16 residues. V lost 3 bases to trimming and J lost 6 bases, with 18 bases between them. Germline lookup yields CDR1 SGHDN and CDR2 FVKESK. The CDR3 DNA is TGTGCCAGCAGCCACCGCGAGGGTACCCCCCTCAATGAGCAGTTCTTC. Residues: CASSHREGTPLNEQFF. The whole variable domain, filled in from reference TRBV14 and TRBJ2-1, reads EAGVTQFPSHSVIEKGQTVTLRCDPISGHDNLYWYRRVMGKEIKFLLHFVKESKQDESGMPNNRFLAERTGGTYSTLKVQPAELEDSGVYFCASSHREGTPLNEQFFGPGTRLTVL.

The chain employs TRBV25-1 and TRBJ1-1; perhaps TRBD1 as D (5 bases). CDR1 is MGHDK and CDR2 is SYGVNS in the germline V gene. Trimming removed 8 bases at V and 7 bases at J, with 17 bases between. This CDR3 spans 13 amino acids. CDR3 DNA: TGTGCCAGCCAGGGTCAGGATAACGATGAAGCTTTCTTT. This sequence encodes CASQGQDNDEAFF.

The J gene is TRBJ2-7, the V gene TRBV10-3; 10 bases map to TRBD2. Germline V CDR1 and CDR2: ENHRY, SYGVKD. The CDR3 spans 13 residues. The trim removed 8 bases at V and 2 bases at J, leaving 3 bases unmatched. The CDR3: CAIGTSGTYEQYF. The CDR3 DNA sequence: TGTGCCATCGGTACTAGCGGGACCTACGAGCAGTACTTC.

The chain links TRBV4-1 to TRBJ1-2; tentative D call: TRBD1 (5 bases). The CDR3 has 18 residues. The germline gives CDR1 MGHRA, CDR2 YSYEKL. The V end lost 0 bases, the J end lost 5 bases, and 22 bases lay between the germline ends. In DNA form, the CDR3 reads TGCGCCAGCAGCCAAGATAAGTTGGGTTATGGCCGGGGGTATGGCTACACCTTC. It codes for CASSQDKLGYGRGYGYTF.

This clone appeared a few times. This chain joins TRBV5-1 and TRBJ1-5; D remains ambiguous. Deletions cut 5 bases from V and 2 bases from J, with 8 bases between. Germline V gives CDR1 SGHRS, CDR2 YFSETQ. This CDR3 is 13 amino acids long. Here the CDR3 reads CASSLSGNQPQHF. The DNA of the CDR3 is TGCGCCAGCAGTCTCTCAGGCAATCAGCCCCAGCATTTT. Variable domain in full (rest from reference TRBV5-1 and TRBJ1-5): KAGVTQTPRYLIKTRGQQVTLSCSPISGHRSVSWYQQTPGQGLQFLFEYFSETQRNKGNFPGRFSGRQFSNSRSEMNVSTLELGDSALYLCASSLSGNQPQHFGDGTRLSIL.

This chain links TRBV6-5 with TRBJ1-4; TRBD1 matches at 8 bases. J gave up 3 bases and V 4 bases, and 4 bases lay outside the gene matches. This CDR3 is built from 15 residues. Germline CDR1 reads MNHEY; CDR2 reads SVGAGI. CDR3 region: CASSSDRGPNEKLFF. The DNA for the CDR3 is TGTGCCAGCAGTTCCGACAGGGGACCTAATGAAAAACTGTTTTTT.

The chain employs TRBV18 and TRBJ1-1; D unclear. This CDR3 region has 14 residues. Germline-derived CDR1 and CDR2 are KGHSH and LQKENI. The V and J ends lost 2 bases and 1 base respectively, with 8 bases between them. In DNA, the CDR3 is TGTGCCAGCTCACCAGTGACATCGAACACTGAAGCTTTCTTT. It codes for CASSPVTSNTEAFF.

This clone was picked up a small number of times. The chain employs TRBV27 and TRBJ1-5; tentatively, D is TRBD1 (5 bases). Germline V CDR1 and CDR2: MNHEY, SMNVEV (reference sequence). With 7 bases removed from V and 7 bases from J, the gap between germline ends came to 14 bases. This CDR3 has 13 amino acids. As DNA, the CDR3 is TGTGCCAGCACCATCGGGGGGATGCAGCCCCAGCATTTT. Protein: CASTIGGMQPQHF.